This passage covers 14 T cell receptor beta chains from one sample sequenced in a study of glioma-infiltrating T cells. The iRepertoire nested amplicon-rescue multiplex PCR amplified TCR alpha and beta CDR3s from RNA. TCRdb re-called the multiplex PCR reads with MiXCR, one entry per CDR3 protein. This sample has more than 90,000 distinct CDR3 sequences, with roughly 40% found just once. Material: glioma tissue, nonneoplastic brain tissue, or PBMCs (not recorded which). The receptor set was obtained from a human donor with low-grade glioma or glioblastoma, undergoing nonglioma brain surgery, or in good health (not recorded which).

A note on this clonotype: A read error is possible here, since a much larger clone lies one base away. The gene calls are TRBV29-1 and TRBJ1-1; tentative D call: TRBD1 (6 bases). With 5 bases removed from V and 3 bases from J, the gap between germline ends came to 13 bases. Germline V gene lookup returns CDR1 SQVTM and CDR2 ANQGSEA. The CDR3 runs to 13 residues. The chain's CDR3 is CSVSTQGYTEAFF. The CDR3 DNA follows: TGCAGCGTTTCTACACAGGGATACACTGAAGCTTTCTTT.

At least ten counts were recorded for this clonotype. The V and J genes are TRBV4-1 and TRBJ2-5; maybe TRBD2 (5 bases). Deletions cut 5 bases from V and 5 bases from J, with 12 bases between. The CDR3 contains 13 residues. Germline CDR1 reads MGHRA; CDR2 reads YSYEKL. The CDR3, as DNA: TGCGCCAGCAGCAGCACTAGTGCGGAGACCCAGTACTTC. Residues: CASSSTSAETQYF.

This clonotype was counted at least ten times. This chain connects TRBV11-3 to TRBJ2-7; possibly TRBD2 for D (5 bases). Trimming shortened V by 3 bases and J by 0 bases, and 12 bases separated the two germline ends. Germline lookup yields CDR1 SGHNT and CDR2 YENEEA. CDR3 length: 15 amino acids. CDR3 nucleotide sequence: TGTGCCAGCAGCTTCGAAGGCGGGTCCTCCTACGAGCAGTACTTC. Amino acid sequence: CASSFEGGSSYEQYF. The full variable domain, its missing parts supplied by reference TRBV11-3 and TRBJ2-7, is EAGVVQSPRYKIIEKKQPVAFWCNPISGHNTLYWYLQNLGQGPELLIRYENEEAVDDSQLPKDRFSAERLKGVDSTLKIQPAELGDSAVYLCASSFEGGSSYEQYFGPGTRLTVT.

The sample holds many counts of this clonotype. The chain couples TRBV12-3 or TRBV12-4 to TRBJ1-1, with 8 bases lining up with TRBD1. This CDR3 has 13 amino acids. After removal of 3 bases from V and 6 bases from J, the junction contained 3 bases not matched to a gene. CDR3 sequence (DNA): TGTGCCAGCAGTTTTGAACAGGGGGCTGAAGCTTTCTTT. This codes for CASSFEQGAEAFF.

Note on this clonotype: Since a much larger clone is just one base distant, this may be a read error. V and J are TRBV4-2 and TRBJ2-2, with TRBD2 identical over 7 bases. Germline V CDR1 and CDR2: LGHNA, YNFKEQ. The CDR3 runs 17 residues. V shed 0 bases and J 4 bases; nucleotides not matched to a gene: 8. In nucleotides, the CDR3 is TGTGCCAGCAGCCAAGAACTGGGGGGGGGGTCCACCGGGGAGCTGTTTTTT. Its translation is CASSQELGGGSTGELFF.

This chain uses TRBV5-6 with TRBJ2-3, with D perhaps TRBD1 (5 bases). This CDR3 is built from 15 residues. Germline V gene data show CDR1 as SGHDT and CDR2 as YYEEEE. V was pared by 4 bases and J by 1 base, with 13 bases between. CDR3 sequence: CASSLDSTGTDTQYF. The CDR3 DNA sequence: TGTGCCAGCAGCCTAGACAGTACCGGCACAGATACGCAGTATTTT.

At least ten counts were recorded for this clonotype. The DNA of the CDR3 is TGCGCCAGCAGCCAGGGACAGCCAAACATTCAGTACTTC. Protein sequence: CASSQGQPNIQYF. The chain employs TRBV5-1 and TRBJ2-4; TRBD1 matches 7 bases. Germline V gene lookup returns CDR1 SGHRS and CDR2 YFSETQ. V shed 4 bases, J shed 6 bases, and the junction held 4 bases outside the gene matches. The CDR3 runs to 13 residues.

The table lists this clonotype with many counts. This sequence joins TRBV2 and TRBJ1-1, with D unresolved. The CDR3 runs 14 residues. V was shortened by 5 bases and J by 0 bases, with 10 bases between the two germline ends. Germline V gives CDR1 SNHLY, CDR2 FYNNEI. CDR3 in amino acids: CASSLVTVNTEAFF. The CDR3 bases are TGTGCCAGCAGTTTGGTAACAGTGAACACTGAAGCTTTCTTT.

This clonotype was seen at least ten times. The chain has TRBV4-2 and TRBJ2-1, with TRBD2 matching over 9 bases. J gave up 8 bases and V 2 bases, and 7 bases lay outside the gene matches. Germline-derived CDR1 and CDR2 are LGHNA and YNFKEQ. The CDR3 is 15 amino acids. The CDR3: CASSQRTSEVDEQFF. In DNA form, the CDR3 reads TGTGCCAGCAGCCAAAGGACTAGCGAGGTCGATGAGCAGTTCTTC.

The rearrangement uses TRBV5-1 and TRBJ2-3; D perhaps matches TRBD1 (6 bases). Germline V gene lookup returns CDR1 SGHRS and CDR2 YFSETQ. CDR3 length equals 15 residues. V gave up 3 bases and J gave up 2 bases, with 13 bases separating them. The CDR3 is CASSSDSSNTDTQYF. The CDR3 DNA follows: TGCGCCAGCAGCTCGGACAGCAGCAACACAGATACGCAGTATTTT.

The V and J genes are TRBV28 and TRBJ2-3, with a possible D match to TRBD1 (7 bases). The V gene lost 5 bases and the J gene lost 6 bases, with 15 bases spanning the gap. This CDR3 has 14 residues. Germline lookup yields CDR1 MDHEN and CDR2 SYDVKM. CDR3 sequence: CASSQGGTADTQYF. The CDR3 DNA reads TGTGCCAGCAGTCAGGGGGGTACGGCTGATACGCAGTATTTT.

In the case of this clonotype: A much larger clone differs by one base, so this may be a read error. J is TRBJ1-2 and V is TRBV12-3 or TRBV12-4; D gene uncertain. This CDR3 region has 14 residues. CDR3 nucleotides: TGTGCCTCACGGCGAGCAGCAGCTAACTATAGCTACACCTTC. It yields the protein CASRRAAANYSYTF.

This clonotype occurred once. The chain uses TRBV6-2 or TRBV6-3 and TRBJ1-2; the match to TRBD1 covers 7 bases. Germline V gene sequence: CDR1 MNHEY, CDR2 SVGEGT. The CDR3 length is 14 residues. CDR3 region: CVSSWDRANYGYTF. CDR3 DNA: TGTGTTAGCAGTTGGGACAGAGCTAACTATGGCTACACCTTC.

The rearrangement links TRBV25-1 to TRBJ2-3; D ambiguous. This CDR3 is built from 14 residues. Germline CDR1 and CDR2: MGHDK and SYGVNS. CDR3 sequence reads: CVSSEFVMADTQYF. In nucleotides, the CDR3 is TGTGTTAGCAGTGAATTCGTGATGGCAGATACGCAGTATTTT.